These 3 T cell receptor beta chains share one sample of origin, sequenced in a study of T cell repertoires in cytomegalovirus infection. TCRdb independently ran MiXCR on the reads; one entry per CDR3 protein. The sample has 85,000 to 120,000 distinct CDR3 sequences; approximately 17% are singletons. Sample: PBMCs. The receptors shown here come from a human donor in good health (CMV status not recorded). Some clones in this sample may be carry-over from other donors' samples.

This sequence joins TRBV6-4 and TRBJ2-2, with D unclear. Germline V lookup: CDR1 MRHNA, CDR2 SNTAGT. CDR3 length: 13 amino acids. Trimming left V 2 bases short and J 5 bases short, with 6 bases between. The CDR3 nucleotides are TGTGCCAGCAGTGACCCTTGGACCGGGGAGCTGTTTTTT. Its translation: CASSDPWTGELFF.

Turning to this clonotype: A much bigger clone sits one base away, suggesting this may be a read error. The chain recombines TRBV6-5 with TRBJ2-1; 14 nucleotides align to TRBD2. Germline V gene sequence: CDR1 MNHEY, CDR2 SVGAGI. The CDR3 loop spans 17 amino acids. The CDR3 here is CASIWTSGGPSYNEHFF. In DNA form, the CDR3 reads TGTGCCAGCATCTGGACTAGCGGGGGGCCTTCCTACAATGAGCACTTCTTC.

The V call is TRBV7-3, the J call TRBJ2-5, with D possibly being TRBD1 (5 bases). CDR3 length: 14 residues. V dropped 3 bases and J dropped 2 bases, with 10 bases sitting between them. Germline values: CDR1 SGHTA, CDR2 FQGTGA. The CDR3 region is CASSFSGLQETQYF. The DNA of the CDR3 is TGTGCCAGCAGCTTTTCAGGGCTGCAAGAGACCCAGTACTTC.